The present entry profiles one T cell receptor beta chain with its context. Each CDR3 protein gets one entry after TCRdb re-called the RT-PCR reads with MiXCR. The sample includes around 31,000 distinct CDR3 sequences, around 6.8% of them seen just once. The data stem from a study of patients and donors after allogeneic stem cell transplantation. Germline V gives CDR1 MGHRA, CDR2 YSYEKL. V shed 3 bases and J shed 5 bases, with 11 bases lying between them. The CDR3 has 14 amino acids. The sequence was collected from a human donor who was either an allogeneic HSCT recipient or a stem cell or donor lymphocyte infusion donor (not recorded which). It is not recorded whose cells these are; they may come from a transplant donor. V is TRBV4-1 and J is TRBJ1-5, with D perhaps TRBD1 (5 bases). The sequenced sample consisted of blood, either unsorted or a sorted T cell fraction (not recorded which). The CDR3 spells CASSHGQGYQPQHF. The CDR3 DNA reads as TGCGCCAGCAGCCACGGTCAGGGCTATCAGCCCCAGCATTTT.